The subject of this entry is one T cell receptor beta chain. Antigen: not known. TCRdb's table, derived via immunoSEQ multiplex PCR, lists solely in-frame clones and lacks some. The sample records about 6,600 clones, approximately 80% being singletons. This entry is derived from a study of immune cell composition in non-small cell lung cancer. The study, taken as a whole, reports: Lung squamous cell carcinoma tumours had significantly higher top 10 clone scores and productive clonality than lung adenocarcinoma.

The germline V gene has CDR1 MNHEY and CDR2 SVGAGI. This CDR3 is 15 amino acids long. The junction had 5 bases not matched to a gene; V was cut back by 5 bases and J by 1 base. Sequencing used lung tumor tissue. The rearrangement uses TRBV6-5 and TRBJ2-5; 9 bases map to TRBD1. The sequence was collected from a human donor with non-small cell lung cancer. The CDR3 nucleotides read TGTGCCAGCAGTGGTCGGACAGGGGCCCAAGAGACCCAGTACTTC. This sequence encodes CASSGRTGAQETQYF.